This T cell receptor beta chain was sequenced for a study of regulatory T cells in long-lasting Graves disease. Time point of the sample: newly diagnosed GD, antithyroid drugs for less than 3 months. PBMC RNA was the source of the TCR library. The CDR3 is made up of 18 amino acids. After removal of 3 bases from V and 15 bases from J, the junction contained 26 bases not matched to a gene. Arm-PCR of CDR3 regions with iRepertoire HTBI primers generated TCR beta libraries. TCRdb itself ran the multiplex PCR reads through MiXCR, one entry per CDR3 protein. The table lists approximately 440,000 distinct CDR3 sequences, around 16% of them singletons, with less than 15% in the top ten. Another study also made use of these data, one on T cells in Graves' hyperthyroidism and ophthalmopathy.

The starting material was peripheral blood mononuclear cells (PBMCs), obtained at new diagnosis, from a patient treated with antithyroid drugs. This rearrangement joins TRBV5-7 to TRBJ2-1; 8 bases line up with TRBD2. TRBV5-7 is identified as an open reading frame with a role that is uncertain. The receptor was isolated from a man aged 35 to 55 with Graves disease. The CDR3 region is CASSSVGKVGTSINGRFF. The CDR3 bases are TGTGCCAGCAGCTCGGTAGGAAAAGTCGGGACTAGTATCAATGGGCGGTTCTTC.